The clone carrying this T cell receptor beta chain was seen more than once but under ten times. V shed 3 bases, J shed 2 bases, and the junction held 8 bases outside the gene matches. Per germline, CDR1 MGHRA and CDR2 YSYEKL. The CDR3 is made up of 18 amino acids. The sample comes from a study of blood T cells in healthy people across ages. Alongside a J-beta primer mix, a sample-barcoded 5' primer served in a second PCR lasting roughly 7 to 11 cycles. A template-switch adaptor containing 12 random nucleotides labeled each cDNA molecule. TCRdb re-called the 5' RACE reads with MiXCR, one entry per CDR3 protein. The sample records about 1,400,000 distinct CDR3 sequences, 45% to 70% being singletons.

This rearrangement joins TRBV4-1 to TRBJ2-5; the match to TRBD2 covers 14 bases. Sequencing was carried out using blood. The receptor comes from a young man in good health. DNA for the CDR3: TGCGCCAGCAGCCACCCGGGACTAGCGGGAGTTGCGCAAGAGACCCAGTACTTC. This encodes CASSHPGLAGVAQETQYF.